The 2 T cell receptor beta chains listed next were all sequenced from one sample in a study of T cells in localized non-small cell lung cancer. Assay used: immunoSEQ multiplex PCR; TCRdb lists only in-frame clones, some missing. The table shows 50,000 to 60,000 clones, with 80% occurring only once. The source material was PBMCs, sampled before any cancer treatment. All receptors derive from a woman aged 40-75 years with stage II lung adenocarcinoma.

The CDR3 nucleotides read TGTGCCAGCAGCTCGACTAGCTTTCTTGAGCAGTTCTTC. It specifies CASSSTSFLEQFF. J is TRBJ2-1 and V is TRBV7-9; 7 bases fit TRBD2. There are 13 residues in the CDR3. V was clipped by 4 bases and J by 9 bases; unmatched bases: 6. Germline-derived CDR1 and CDR2 are SEHNR and FQNEAQ (reference sequence).

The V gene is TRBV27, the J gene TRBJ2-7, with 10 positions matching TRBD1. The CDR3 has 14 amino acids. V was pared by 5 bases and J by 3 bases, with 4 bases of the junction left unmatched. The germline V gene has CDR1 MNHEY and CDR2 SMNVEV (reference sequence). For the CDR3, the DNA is TGTGCCAGCAGTCGACGGACAGGGGGCTACGAGCAGTACTTC. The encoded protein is CASSRRTGGYEQYF.